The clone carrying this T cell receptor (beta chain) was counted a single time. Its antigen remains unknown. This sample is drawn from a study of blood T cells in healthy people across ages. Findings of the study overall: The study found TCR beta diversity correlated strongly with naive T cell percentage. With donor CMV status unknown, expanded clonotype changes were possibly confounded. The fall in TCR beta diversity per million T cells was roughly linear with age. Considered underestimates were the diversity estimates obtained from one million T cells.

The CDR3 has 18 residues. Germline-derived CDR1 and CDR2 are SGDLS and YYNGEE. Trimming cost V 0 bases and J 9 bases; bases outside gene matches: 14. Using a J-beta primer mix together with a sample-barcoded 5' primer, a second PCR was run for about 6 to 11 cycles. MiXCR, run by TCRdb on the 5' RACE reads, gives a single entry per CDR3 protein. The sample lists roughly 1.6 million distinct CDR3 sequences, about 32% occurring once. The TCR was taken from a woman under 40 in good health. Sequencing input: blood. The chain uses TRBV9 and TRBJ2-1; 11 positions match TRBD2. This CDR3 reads CASSVELAGGPYRSEQFF. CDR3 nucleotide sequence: TGTGCCAGCAGCGTAGAATTAGCGGGAGGGCCTTACCGGAGTGAGCAGTTCTTC.